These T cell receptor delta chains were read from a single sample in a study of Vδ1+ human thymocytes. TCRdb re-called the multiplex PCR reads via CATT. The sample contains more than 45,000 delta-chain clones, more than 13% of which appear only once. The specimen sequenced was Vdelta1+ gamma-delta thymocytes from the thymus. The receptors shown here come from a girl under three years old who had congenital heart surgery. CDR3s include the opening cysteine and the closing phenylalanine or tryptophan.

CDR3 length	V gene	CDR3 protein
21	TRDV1	CALGGCLLRGTPKNSTDKLIF
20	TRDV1	CALGESLPVGPHCLPMKLIF
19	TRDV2	CAPWGFWGIRPWDTRQMFF
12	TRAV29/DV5	CAASAILRKLIF
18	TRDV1	CALGELVGTGDFTDKLIF
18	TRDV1	CALGWRRGTGGYTDKLIF
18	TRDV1	CALGELGAGGYASDKLIF
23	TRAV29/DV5	CSVLLCSKRARAGGSGYTDKLIF
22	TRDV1	CALGELFPHDDTGGYFADKLIF
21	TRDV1	CALGAPSSRWWDKEGTDKLIF